The entry below describes one TCR beta chain. This sample was included in a study of blood T cell repertoires in COVID-19. About the research overall: From T cells, B-cell-depleted T cells, or PBMCs came the material, which was cDNA or gDNA.

V lost 4 bases and J lost 4; bases outside the gene matches: 7. The V gene's germline CDR1 is SGDLS and CDR2 YYNGEE. The CDR3 is 16 amino acids. As handled by the study authors: The authors estimated nucleated cell counts from reference gene primer amplification. Profiled with immunoSEQ multiplex PCR; TCRdb holds only in-frame clones, not every one. That table supplies the V and J calls and clone size; D and trimming were determined from the DNA. Counted here are around 700,000 clones, about 90% occurring once; the ten biggest clones make up roughly 0.25%. The sequence was obtained from a woman aged 18-30 years with acute or convalescent COVID-19. The V gene is TRBV9, the J gene TRBJ2-1, with 11 bases lining up with TRBD1. Specimen: peripheral blood. The CDR3 DNA reads as TGTGCCAGCAGCCGGACAGGGGGCTTACAATACAATGAGCAGTTCTTC. It is translated as CASSRTGGLQYNEQFF. Full variable domain (remainder filled in from reference TRBV9 and TRBJ2-1): DSGVTQTPKHLITATGQRVTLRCSPRSGDLSVYWYQQSLDQGLQFLIQYYNGEERAKGNILERFSAQQFPDLHSELNLSSLELGDSALYFCASSRTGGLQYNEQFFGPGTRLTVL.